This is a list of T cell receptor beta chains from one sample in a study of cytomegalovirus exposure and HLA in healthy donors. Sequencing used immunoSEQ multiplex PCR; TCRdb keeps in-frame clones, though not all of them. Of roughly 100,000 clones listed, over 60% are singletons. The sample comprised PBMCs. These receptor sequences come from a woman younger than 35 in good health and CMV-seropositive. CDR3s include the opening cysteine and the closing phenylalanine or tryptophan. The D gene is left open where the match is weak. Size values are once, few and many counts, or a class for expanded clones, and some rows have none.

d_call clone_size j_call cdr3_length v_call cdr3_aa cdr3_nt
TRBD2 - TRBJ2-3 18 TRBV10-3 CAISESILAGGSTDTQYF TGTGCCATCAGTGAGTCGATTCTAGCGGGAGGGAGCACAGATACGCAGTATTTT
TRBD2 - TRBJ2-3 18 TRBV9 CASSPRGTSGRFADTQYF TGTGCCAGCAGCCCTAGGGGGACTAGCGGGAGATTCGCAGATACGCAGTATTTT
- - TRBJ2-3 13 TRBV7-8 CASSLGEADTQYF TGTGCCAGCAGCTTAGGGGAGGCAGATACGCAGTATTTT
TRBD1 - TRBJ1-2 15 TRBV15 CATSRVMTGQDGYTF TGTGCCACCAGCAGAGTTATGACAGGGCAGGATGGCTACACCTTC
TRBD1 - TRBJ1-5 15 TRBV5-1 CASSLTGAINQPQHF TGCGCCAGCAGCCTAACAGGGGCGATCAATCAGCCCCAGCATTTT
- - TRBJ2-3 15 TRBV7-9 CASSLAAGSTDTQYF TGTGCCAGCAGCTTAGCTGCGGGATCCACAGATACGCAGTATTTT
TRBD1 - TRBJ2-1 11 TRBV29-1 CSGQGYNEQFF TGCAGCGGACAGGGATACAATGAGCAGTTCTTC
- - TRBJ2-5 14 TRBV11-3 CASSSLGRVETQYF TGTGCCAGCAGCTCCTTGGGGAGAGTGGAGACCCAGTACTTC
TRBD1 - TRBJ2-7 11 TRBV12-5 CASGLGDRAYF TGTGCTAGTGGTTTGGGGGACAGGGCGTACTTC
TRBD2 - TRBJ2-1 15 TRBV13 CASSLWTSVYNEQFF TGTGCCAGCAGCCTATGGACTAGCGTCTACAATGAGCAGTTCTTC
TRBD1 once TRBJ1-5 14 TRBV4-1 CASSQETGAQPQHF TGCGCCAGCAGCCAGGAGACAGGGGCTCAGCCCCAGCATTTT
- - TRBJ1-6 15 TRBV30 CAWSVKELANSPLHF TGTGCCTGGAGTGTTAAGGAGCTGGCTAATTCACCCCTCCACTTT
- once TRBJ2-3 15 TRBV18 CASSPAGGLLDTQYF TGTGCCAGCTCACCGGCTGGCGGCCTTCTGGATACGCAGTATTTT
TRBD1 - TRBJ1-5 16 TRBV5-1 CASSLGTGAPNQPQHF TGCGCCAGCAGCCTCGGGACAGGGGCACCCAATCAGCCCCAGCATTTT
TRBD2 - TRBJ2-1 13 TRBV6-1 CASSENSGSFLFF TGTGCCAGCAGTGAAAATAGCGGGAGTTTTTTGTTCTTC
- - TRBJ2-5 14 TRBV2 CASSGTVTQETQYF TGTGCCAGCAGTGGGACAGTTACCCAAGAGACCCAGTACTTC
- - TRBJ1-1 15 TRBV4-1 CASSQENRMNTEAFF TGCGCCAGCAGCCAAGAGAACAGAATGAACACTGAAGCTTTCTTT